This TCR beta chain was retrieved from a study of blood T cell repertoires in COVID-19. Study-level background: COVID-19 samples, acute and convalescent, were from the United States, Italy and Spain. From T cells, B-cell-depleted T cells, or PBMCs came the material, which was cDNA or gDNA.

Germline V gene data show CDR1 as MDHEN and CDR2 as SYDVKM. After removal of 6 bases from V and 2 bases from J, the junction contained 9 bases not matched to a gene. This CDR3 spans 15 amino acids. How the authors handled the data: Estimation of nucleated cell counts relied on the amplification of reference gene primers. Assay: immunoSEQ multiplex PCR; the TCRdb copy retains only in-frame clones and omits some. V and J calls and clone size are as listed in that table; D and trimming were resolved from the DNA. The sample yields about 300,000 clones, approximately 88% seen once. The rearrangement joins TRBV28 to TRBJ2-5; 7 nucleotides line up with TRBD1. This clonotype originated in a woman in her twenties or thirties who had recovered from COVID-19. Source material: peripheral blood. For the CDR3, the DNA is TGTGCCAGCAGCACGGGACAGTTCATGCAAGAGACCCAGTACTTC. It translates to CASSTGQFMQETQYF.